Below are 10 T cell receptor beta chains sequenced from a single sample in a study of T cells expressing NK-cell markers. TCRdb re-called the 5' RACE reads; every CDR3 protein appears as one record, without DNA. The table lists about 150,000 distinct CDR3 sequences. Sequenced input: blood T cells: a sorted CD56 or NKG2C T cell subset, CD4+ or CD8+ T cells, or bulk PBMC T cells (not recorded which). The receptor set was obtained from a man younger than 30 in good health.

The J gene is TRBJ2-1, the V gene TRBV12-3 or TRBV12-4; with no DNA, the TCRdb D assignment of TRBD2 cannot be verified. This CDR3 contains 17 residues. The CDR3: CASPRDYFLPVYNEQFF.

The rearrangement links TRBV3-1 to TRBJ2-1; TCRdb picks TRBD2, but there is no DNA to check that call. The CDR3 totals 17 residues. Germline assignment: CDR1 LGHDT and CDR2 YNNKEL (reference sequence). The CDR3 sequence is CASSPLAGGSSYNEQFF.

The chain carries TRBV7-9 and TRBJ1-4; TCRdb calls TRBD1, which cannot be checked without DNA. The CDR3 runs 13 residues. Germline CDR1 reads SEHNR; CDR2 reads FQNEAQ (reference sequence). CDR3 sequence reads: CASKGGSNEKLFF.

The chain uses TRBV30 and TRBJ2-1; TCRdb's D call of TRBD2 is untestable without DNA. This CDR3 is built from 18 residues. The V gene's germline CDR1 is GTSNPN and CDR2 SVGIG (reference sequence). CDR3 in amino acids: CAWSGTSGRQSTYNEQFF.

The chain links TRBV7-9 to TRBJ2-1; the D call from TCRdb, TRBD2, cannot be confirmed without DNA. The CDR3 is 16 residues long. The germline V gene has CDR1 SEHNR and CDR2 FQNEAQ (reference sequence). This CDR3 is CASSPPVGSSYNEQFF. Looking up the rest from reference TRBV7-9 and TRBJ2-1 gives the full variable domain: DTGVSQNPRHKITKRGQNVTFRCDPISEHNRLYWYRQTLGQGPEFLTYFQNEAQLEKSRLLSDRFSAERPKGSFSTLEIQRTEQGDSAMYLCASSPPVGSSYNEQFFGPGTRLTVL.

This CDR3 reads CASTAGPFLENTEAFF. The V call is TRBV19, the J call TRBJ1-1. The CDR3 runs 16 residues. Germline V gene sequence: CDR1 LNHDA, CDR2 SQIVND (reference sequence). Full variable domain (remainder filled in from reference TRBV19 and TRBJ1-1): DGGITQSPKYLFRKEGQNVTLSCEQNLNHDAMYWYRQDPGQGLRLIYYSQIVNDFQKGDIAEGYSVSREKKESFPLTVTSAQKNPTAFYLCASTAGPFLENTEAFFGQGTRLTVV.

The chain uses TRBV6-1 and TRBJ2-7; TCRdb picks TRBD1, but there is no DNA to check that call. CDR3 length equals 15 residues. Germline CDR1 and CDR2: MNHNS and SASEGT. The CDR3 loop reads CAITRTEVMNYEQYF.

The rearrangement uses TRBV5-5 and TRBJ1-1; TCRdb reports TRBD1, a call that lacks DNA to check it against. CDR1 is SGHKS and CDR2 is YYEKEE in the germline V gene (reference sequence). CDR3 size: 14 residues. The CDR3 sequence: CASSWTGLNTEAFF.

V usage is TRBV7-9 and J usage is TRBJ1-5. CDR3 length: 12 amino acids. Germline loops: CDR1 SEHNR, CDR2 FQNEAQ (reference sequence). The CDR3 is CASSLVGQPQHF.

This rearrangement joins TRBV7-9 to TRBJ1-2; the TRBD1 assignment by TCRdb is unverifiable without DNA. CDR3 length: 17 residues. Germline CDR1 is SEHNR and CDR2 is FQNEAQ (reference sequence). CDR3: CASSLPTGRDSKYGYTF.